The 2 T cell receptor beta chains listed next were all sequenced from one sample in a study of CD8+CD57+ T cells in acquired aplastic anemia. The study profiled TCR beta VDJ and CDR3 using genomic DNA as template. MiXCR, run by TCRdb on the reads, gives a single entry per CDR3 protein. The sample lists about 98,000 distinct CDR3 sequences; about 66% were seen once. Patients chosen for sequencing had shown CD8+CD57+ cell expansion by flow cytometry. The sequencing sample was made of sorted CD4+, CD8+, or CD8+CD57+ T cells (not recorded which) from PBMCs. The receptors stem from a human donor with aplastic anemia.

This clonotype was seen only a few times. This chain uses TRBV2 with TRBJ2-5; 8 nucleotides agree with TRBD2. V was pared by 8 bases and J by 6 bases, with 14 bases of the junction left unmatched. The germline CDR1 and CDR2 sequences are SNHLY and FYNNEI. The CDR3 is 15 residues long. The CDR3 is CASLHSGTWSQTQYF. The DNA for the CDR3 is TGTGCCAGCCTTCATAGCGGGACATGGTCTCAGACCCAGTACTTC.

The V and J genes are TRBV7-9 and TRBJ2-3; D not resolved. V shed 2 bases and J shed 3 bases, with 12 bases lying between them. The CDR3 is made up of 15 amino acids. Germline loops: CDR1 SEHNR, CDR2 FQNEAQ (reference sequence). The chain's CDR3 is CASSLKPLGTDTQYF. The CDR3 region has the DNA TGTGCCAGCAGCTTAAAGCCCCTAGGTACAGATACGCAGTATTTT. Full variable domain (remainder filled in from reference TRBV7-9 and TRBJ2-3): DTGVSQNPRHKITKRGQNVTFRCDPISEHNRLYWYRQTLGQGPEFLTYFQNEAQLEKSRLLSDRFSAERPKGSFSTLEIQRTEQGDSAMYLCASSLKPLGTDTQYFGPGTRLTVL.